Reported below is one TCR beta chain. The table came from immunoSEQ multiplex PCR; TCRdb's copy has only in-frame clones and leaves some out. The sample lists about 250,000 clones; more than 65% were seen once. This CDR3 spans 15 amino acids. Looked up from germline, CDR1 is KGHSH and CDR2 is LQKENI. V lost 3 bases and J 6 bases, leaving 17 bases between the germline ends. The entry originates in a study of control samples from healthy donors and cancer patients. The clonotype comes from a woman aged 60-70 years with lung cancer. The material sequenced was PBMCs. The chain combines TRBV18 with TRBJ1-2; maybe TRBD1 (6 bases). CDR3 residues: CASSPQVGGEDGYTF. The CDR3, as DNA: TGTGCCAGCTCACCGCAGGTCGGGGGCGAGGATGGCTACACCTTC. The variable domain in full, completed from reference TRBV18 and TRBJ1-2, reads NAGVMQNPRHLVRRRGQEARLRCSPMKGHSHVYWYRQLPEEGLKFMVYLQKENIIDESGMPKERFSAEFPKEGPSILRIQQVVRGDSAAYFCASSPQVGGEDGYTFGSGTRLTVV.